This record covers a single TCR beta chain. What it recognizes is unknown. This record belongs to a study of vaccination effects on CD4 cells after COVID-19. Study summary: Samples collected post-vaccine were obtained a median of 72 days after the second dose.

The CDR3 is 14 amino acids. Assay used: immunoSEQ multiplex PCR; TCRdb lists only in-frame clones, some missing. The table lists 80,000 to 95,000 clones, 77% of them singletons, with more than 0.95% in the top ten. Within the ViraFEST assay, antigen-specific CD4+ T cells underwent expansion with viral peptide pools prior to sequencing. Cells that had been cultured for approximately eleven days were the source of isolated CD4+ T cells. Vaccination of participants consisted of two doses of either the BNT162b2 or mRNA-1273 vaccine. Cultivation was performed at two million PBMC per well with roughly 10 IU/ml IL-2 and 9.5 to 10 ug/ml peptides added. Study results and caveats: Cross-reaction with common cold coronaviruses was seen in only 1 of 255 vaccine-induced clones from healthy vaccinees.

V gene TRBV21-1 combines with J gene TRBJ1-5; the table's D call, TRBD1, has no DNA check behind it. TRBV21-1 is a known pseudogene. The TCR originated in a human donor who received a COVID-19 vaccine. The starting material was CD4+ T cells from PBMCs cultured with HCoV-OC43 spike peptides, obtained after COVID-19 vaccination. Subset described: HCoV-OC43 spike overlapping peptide pool stimulation. The CDR3 nucleotides read TGTGCCAGCAGCAAAGGAACCAGGGGTCAGCCCCAGCATTTT. It codes for CASSKGTRGQPQHF.